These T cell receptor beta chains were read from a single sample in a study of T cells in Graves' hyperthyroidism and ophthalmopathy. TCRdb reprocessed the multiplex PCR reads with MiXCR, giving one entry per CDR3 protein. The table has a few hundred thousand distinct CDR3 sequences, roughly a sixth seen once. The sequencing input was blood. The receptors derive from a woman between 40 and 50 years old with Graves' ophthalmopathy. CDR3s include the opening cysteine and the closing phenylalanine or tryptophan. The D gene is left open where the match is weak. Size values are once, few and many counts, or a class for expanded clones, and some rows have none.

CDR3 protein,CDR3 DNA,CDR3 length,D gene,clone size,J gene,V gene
CASSGGSGFQETQYF,TGTGCCAGCAGCGGGGGTAGCGGTTTCCAAGAGACCCAGTACTTC,15,NA,many,TRBJ2-5,TRBV11-2
CASSLDPSGETQYF,TGTGCCAGCAGCTTGGACCCAAGTGGAGAGACCCAGTACTTC,14,NA,few,TRBJ2-5,TRBV11-2
CSVVRGTVSNEQFF,TGCAGCGTGGTAAGGGGGACTGTTAGCAATGAGCAGTTCTTC,14,NA,NA,TRBJ2-1,TRBV29-1
CASSPNPLGPKETQYF,TGTGCCAGCAGCCCGAATCCCCTCGGGCCGAAAGAGACCCAGTACTTC,16,NA,many,TRBJ2-5,TRBV27
CAWDSYNEKLFF,TGTGCCTGGGACAGTTATAATGAAAAACTGTTTTTT,12,NA,NA,TRBJ1-4,TRBV30
CASAKGQGRAGGTEAFF,TGTGCCAGTGCAAAGGGACAGGGGAGAGCGGGCGGCACTGAAGCTTTCTTT,17,TRBD1,few,TRBJ1-1,TRBV19
CASSEAPRGNEQFF,TGTGCCAGCAGTGAAGCGCCCCGGGGAAATGAGCAGTTCTTC,14,NA,few,TRBJ2-1,TRBV6-1
CASSLGGYTQYF,TGTGCCAGCAGCTTAGGGGGGTATACGCAGTATTTT,12,NA,many,TRBJ2-3,TRBV11-2
CASKNQGDTGELFF,TGCGCCAGCAAAAATCAGGGGGACACCGGGGAGCTGTTTTTT,14,TRBD1,few,TRBJ2-2,TRBV10-2
CSARVTSTDTQYF,TGCAGTGCTAGAGTCACCAGCACAGATACGCAGTATTTT,13,NA,many,TRBJ2-3,TRBV20-1
CASSESGGSYNEQFF,TGTGCCAGCAGTGAAAGCGGCGGCTCCTACAATGAGCAGTTCTTC,15,NA,many,TRBJ2-1,TRBV6-4
CSVEDRTDVLTF,TGCAGCGTTGAAGATAGAACAGACGTCCTGACTTTC,12,NA,NA,TRBJ2-6,TRBV29-1
CASSQRGSGDTEAFF,TGTGCCAGCAGCCAGAGAGGTAGCGGAGACACTGAAGCTTTCTTT,15,NA,many,TRBJ1-1,TRBV7-6
CASSQAWQGRRYTF,TGCGCCAGCAGCCAAGCTTGGCAGGGGCGCCGCTACACCTTC,14,NA,few,TRBJ1-2,TRBV4-1
CSAMFGQQETQYF,TGCAGTGCTATGTTCGGACAGCAAGAGACCCAGTACTTC,13,NA,many,TRBJ2-5,TRBV20-1
CSASSGRPYNEQFF,TGCAGTGCTTCTAGCGGGAGGCCCTACAATGAGCAGTTCTTC,14,TRBD2,NA,TRBJ2-1,TRBV20-1
CSGVLATEQFF,TGCAGCGGGGTCCTAGCGACTGAGCAGTTCTTC,11,NA,few,TRBJ2-1,TRBV29-1
CAHGTVQLSNQPQHF,TGTGCCCACGGGACAGTACAATTGAGCAATCAGCCCCAGCATTTT,15,TRBD1,NA,TRBJ1-5,TRBV19